The rows below give T cell receptor beta chains drawn from one sample of a study of blood T cell repertoires in COVID-19. Only in-frame clones appear in the TCRdb table, and some are missing; sequencing was by immunoSEQ multiplex PCR. The repertoire holds under 300,000 clones, with around 88% as singletons. The specimen sequenced was PBMCs or T cells enriched from blood (not recorded which). Source of these receptors: a woman in her forties with acute COVID-19. Each CDR3 is given without its conserved first and last residue.

len	v_gene	j_gene	CDR3aa
12	TRBV7-7	TRBJ2-1	ASSRGQGANEQF
13	TRBV10-3	TRBJ2-5	AISDRGTDKETQY
12	TRBV11-3	TRBJ2-5	ASSSGNSQETQY
11	TRBV29-1	TRBJ1-2	SVDQGANYGYT
13	TRBV27	TRBJ2-1	ASSLVLSSYNEQF
12	TRBV5-1	TRBJ2-1	ASSPGTGVNEQF
11	TRBV5-4	TRBJ2-2	ASSQGAPGELF
14	TRBV10-3	TRBJ2-2	AIRPATGTNTGELF
15	TRBV7-2	TRBJ2-4	ASSLPGLAGSKNIQY
11	TRBV7-9	TRBJ2-2	ASSLLPTGELF
12	TRBV19	TRBJ1-1	ASSIVGGSTEAF
15	TRBV9	TRBJ2-2	ASSVAGAGGRSGELF
10	TRBV11-2	TRBJ1-1	ASSFGATEAF
12	TRBV6-5	TRBJ1-5	ASCRGGFDQPQH
11	TRBV7-9	TRBJ1-2	ASSLEHPIGYT
13	TRBV7-8	TRBJ2-1	ASSWTSGVLDEQF
12	TRBV19	TRBJ1-1	ASSIVGSISEAF
12	TRBV6-5	TRBJ1-1	ASSYRNLETEAF
11	TRBV4-1	TRBJ1-1	ASSQDRGTEAF
10	TRBV6-5	TRBJ1-2	ASSYNQEGYT
12	TRBV7-8	TRBJ1-1	ASSLVGTYTEAF
12	TRBV30	TRBJ2-3	AWNRRGSTDTQY
12	TRBV5-1	TRBJ2-1	ASTYGQGVNEQF
11	TRBV12-3/TRBV12-4	TRBJ1-6	AIRTGSRSPLH
11	TRBV5-1	TRBJ2-7	ASSGGTVPEQY
12	TRBV2	TRBJ1-4	ASSEAGQFEKLF
12	TRBV1	TRBJ2-7	TSSNRDRGPEEY
11	TRBV6-4	TRBJ1-2	ASSDGGVFGYT
12	TRBV27	TRBJ2-5	ASSFLNSRETQY
16	TRBV11-2	TRBJ2-7	ASSLGFFGSQGTYEQY
12	TRBV27	TRBJ1-2	ASSLLGGRSGYT
14	TRBV23-1	TRBJ1-2	ASSHPGLPVDYGYT
12	TRBV27	TRBJ1-5	ASSSGSKDQPQH
12	TRBV6-5	TRBJ2-5	ASSLAGPQETQY
14	TRBV5-4	TRBJ2-7	ASALDLLAPGSEQY
13	TRBV7-2	TRBJ2-7	ASSSNRGPLYEQY
11	TRBV4-3	TRBJ2-7	ASSQDRGYEQY
13	TRBV7-2	TRBJ2-7	ASSLEGQSTYEQY
10	TRBV14	TRBJ2-3	ASSPPGGTQY
12	TRBV7-2	TRBJ1-1	ASSLGGGYPEAF
13	TRBV19	TRBJ2-3	ASSIIGGSTDTQY
12	TRBV5-1	TRBJ1-3	ASSPDINGNTIY
14	TRBV24-1	TRBJ2-3	ATSDQRLTHTDTQY
13	TRBV5-1	TRBJ2-3	ASIPMGQRQDTQY
14	TRBV7-2	TRBJ1-4	ASSLASVSGDEKLF
14	TRBV12-5	TRBJ1-1	ASGPPGQVVNTEAF
12	TRBV5-1	TRBJ2-5	ASSLGVGGETQY